In its sample, the clone carrying this T cell receptor (beta chain) was seen many times. Its antigen is still unknown. The sample comes from a study of T cells in Graves' hyperthyroidism and ophthalmopathy. The CDR3 regions of TCR beta were amplified from RNA transcripts. HTBI primers were the set used in a first-round RT-PCR of the TCR CDR3. TCRdb analysed the multiplex PCR reads with MiXCR anew, one entry per CDR3 protein. The table shows roughly 100,000 distinct CDR3 sequences, with about half occurring only once. The junction had 6 bases not matched to a gene; V was cut back by 6 bases and J by 1 base. The V gene's germline CDR1 is SQVTM and CDR2 ANQGSEA. CDR3 length: 14 residues. Study conclusions and caveats: Most expanded thyroid clonotypes above 0.001 also appeared in blood.

Absence of ophthalmopathy progression within 18 months defined stable Graves' hyperthyroidism. Hyperthyroidism in the patients, aged 18 to 65, was newly diagnosed and under 2 months in duration. The chain has TRBV29-1 and TRBJ2-1; TRBD2 aligns across 7 bases. The sequence was collected from a man between 40 and 49 years old with Graves' hyperthyroidism. Specimen: blood. In DNA form, the CDR3 reads TGCAGCGTCGTCACTAGCGTATCCTACAATGAGCAGTTCTTC. It is translated as CSVVTSVSYNEQFF.